The 12 T cell receptor beta chains given below trace back to one sample, sequenced in a study of cytomegalovirus exposure and HLA in healthy donors. Use of 60 Vbeta and 13 Jbeta primers characterized the PCR. Assay: immunoSEQ multiplex PCR; the TCRdb copy retains only in-frame clones and omits some. The table has approximately 150,000 clones, 80% to 90% seen once; the top ten hold 7%. The sample was PBMCs. The source of these receptors is a woman in her 30s in good health and CMV-seropositive.

This clone was detected once. The chain recombines TRBV19 with TRBJ1-1; D may be TRBD1 (6 bases). Germline CDR1 reads LNHDA; CDR2 reads SQIVND (reference sequence). CDR3 size: 15 residues. Trimming stripped 7 bases from V and 4 bases from J, with 19 bases between. CDR3 nucleotide sequence: TGTGCCAGTACCCCCCACTCCACAGGGTCCACTGAAGCTTTCTTT. It translates to CASTPHSTGSTEAFF.

V usage is TRBV5-1 and J usage is TRBJ1-1, with 7 positions matching TRBD1. The CDR3 is 17 amino acids. J gave up 1 base and V 2 bases, and 11 bases lay outside the gene matches. CDR1 SGHRS and CDR2 YFSETQ come from the germline V gene. CDR3 residues: CASSLIDSGQRNTEAFF. DNA for the CDR3: TGCGCCAGCAGCTTAATAGATTCGGGACAGAGGAACACTGAAGCTTTCTTT.

This clone was counted once. The V call is TRBV2, the J call TRBJ2-1; 8 positions match TRBD1. The V gene end was trimmed by 6 bases and the J gene end by 3 bases; junction bases not matched to a gene: 7. The CDR3 extends over 15 amino acids. Germline-derived CDR1 and CDR2 are SNHLY and FYNNEI. The CDR3 region has the DNA TGTGCCAGCAGGGCGGACAGGGACGGCTACAATGAGCAGTTCTTC. It translates to CASRADRDGYNEQFF.

This clone showed up just once. The chain combines TRBV13 with TRBJ1-1, with D unclear. This CDR3 has 12 amino acids. The germline V gene encodes CDR1 PRHDT and CDR2 FYEKMQ (reference sequence). The V gene lost 7 bases and the J gene lost 1 base, with 7 bases spanning the gap. CDR3 coding DNA: TGTGCCAGCACCTCGGGGAACACTGAAGCTTTCTTT. Residues: CASTSGNTEAFF.

The chain is built from TRBV6-6 and TRBJ1-1; TRBD1 matches at 8 bases. Germline-derived CDR1 and CDR2 are MNHNY and SVGAGI (reference sequence). Germline trimming cut 5 bases from V and 2 bases from J; bases unmatched to any gene: 7. This CDR3 is 15 amino acids long. The CDR3 region has the DNA TGTGCCAGCAGTAATCGACAGGGGCCAAACACTGAAGCTTTCTTT. Its protein product is CASSNRQGPNTEAFF.

The chain recombines TRBV2 with TRBJ1-1; 9 positions agree with TRBD1. The J segment lost 1 base and the V segment lost 6 bases, leaving 6 bases of the junction unmatched. Germline CDR1 SNHLY, CDR2 FYNNEI. The CDR3 extends over 15 amino acids. Here the CDR3 DNA reads TGTGCCAGCAGCCCGGGACAGGGTTGGAACACTGAAGCTTTCTTT. Translation: CASSPGQGWNTEAFF.

The chain is built from TRBV7-9 and TRBJ2-7; 11 nucleotides line up with TRBD1. This CDR3 is 16 amino acids long. Germline CDR1 is SEHNR and CDR2 is FQNEAQ (reference sequence). The V gene end was trimmed by 5 bases and the J gene end by 4 bases; junction bases not matched to a gene: 10. This CDR3 is CASSDIRTGGEYEQYF. The CDR3 DNA reads TGTGCCAGCAGCGACATCCGGACAGGGGGCGAGTACGAGCAGTACTTC.

The table lists this clone with a count of one. The V call is TRBV4-3, the J call TRBJ2-7; the match to TRBD1 covers 8 bases. There are 14 residues in the CDR3. CDR1 and CDR2 from the germline V gene are LGHNA and YSLEER. The V gene end was trimmed by 3 bases and the J gene end by 4 bases; junction bases not matched to a gene: 5. In nucleotides, the CDR3 is TGCGCCAGCAGCCACGGGACAGGTACATACGAGCAGTACTTC. Protein sequence: CASSHGTGTYEQYF.

The rearrangement links TRBV9 to TRBJ1-2; D is ambiguous. Germline-derived CDR1 and CDR2 are SGDLS and YYNGEE. The CDR3 has 16 amino acids. With 4 bases removed from V and 6 bases from J, the gap between germline ends came to 22 bases. CDR3 sequence (DNA): TGTGCCAGCAGCCCCAGCGTAGGAGGGTTTTTCGATGGCTACACCTTC. Translating it yields CASSPSVGGFFDGYTF. The full variable domain, completed using reference TRBV9 and TRBJ1-2, is DSGVTQTPKHLITATGQRVTLRCSPRSGDLSVYWYQQSLDQGLQFLIQYYNGEERAKGNILERFSAQQFPDLHSELNLSSLELGDSALYFCASSPSVGGFFDGYTFGSGTRLTVV.

The chain employs TRBV2 and TRBJ2-7, with 7 bases that match TRBD2. Germline CDR1 is SNHLY and CDR2 is FYNNEI. Unmatched junction bases numbered 9, after V lost 3 bases and J lost 4 bases. The CDR3 runs to 15 residues. Here the CDR3 DNA reads TGTGCCAGCAGTGAGAAGACTAGCAGCAGATACGAGCAGTACTTC. Amino acids: CASSEKTSSRYEQYF. Full variable domain (rest looked up from reference TRBV2 and TRBJ2-7): EPEVTQTPSHQVTQMGQEVILRCVPISNHLYFYWYRQILGQKVEFLVSFYNNEISEKSEIFDDQFSVERPDGSNFTLKIRSTKLEDSAMYFCASSEKTSSRYEQYFGPGTRLTVT.

In regard to this clone: A junction boundary mismatches the germline segment, possibly from a read error. The V and J genes are TRBV7-9 and TRBJ2-2; TRBD2 agrees at 8 bases. The CDR3 is 18 residues long. Germline V gene lookup returns CDR1 SEHNR and CDR2 FQNEAQ (reference sequence). CDR3 nucleotide sequence: TGTTCCAGCAGCTTACCGATGAATCTAGCGGGCTACACCGGGGAGCTGTTTTTT. Translating it yields CSSSLPMNLAGYTGELFF.

This chain uses TRBV29-1 with TRBJ2-7; TRBD1 might be the D (6 bases). The CDR3 totals 14 residues. The germline V gene encodes CDR1 SQVTM and CDR2 ANQGSEA. V was cut by 2 bases and J by 0 bases, with 11 bases left in between. The CDR3 reads CSVESMGHSYEQYF. The CDR3 coding sequence is TGCAGCGTTGAAAGCATGGGACACTCCTACGAGCAGTACTTC.